Following are 5 T cell receptor beta chains from one sample sequenced in a study of memory CD4+ T cells and cytomegalovirus serostatus. Single viable CD3+CD4+CD8-CD45RO+ cells were sorted as the memory CD4+ T cells. Method: immunoSEQ multiplex PCR; TCRdb's copy keeps in-frame clones and lacks some. The table includes under 40,000 clones, around three quarters detected once. Sequenced material: memory CD4+ T cells from blood. These receptors were collected from an adult in good health and CMV-seropositive.

The rearrangement uses TRBV7-2 and TRBJ1-2; a possible D gene is TRBD1 (5 bases). The germline gives CDR1 SGHTA, CDR2 FQGNSA. CDR3 length: 14 residues. V was shortened by 5 bases and J by 0 bases, with 10 bases between the two germline ends. CDR3 protein: CASSPRESNYGYTF. For the CDR3, the DNA is TGTGCCAGCAGCCCCAGGGAGTCTAACTATGGCTACACCTTC.

The chain employs TRBV11-2 and TRBJ2-1; D call uncertain. CDR1 is SGHAT and CDR2 is FQNNGV in the germline V gene. The CDR3 totals 13 residues. V lost 0 bases to trimming and J lost 7 bases, with 7 bases between them. CDR3 sequence: CASSLERLNEQFF. The CDR3 nucleotides read TGTGCCAGCAGCTTAGAGAGGTTGAATGAGCAGTTCTTC.

The chain recombines TRBV28 with TRBJ2-1; 9 positions agree with TRBD2. The J segment lost 6 bases and the V segment lost 7 bases, leaving 10 bases of the junction unmatched. Germline CDR1 is MDHEN and CDR2 is SYDVKM. The CDR3 is 15 amino acids. Written as DNA, the CDR3 is TGTGCCAGCAACCAACCGGGACTAGCTTCCAATGAGCAGTTCTTC. This codes for CASNQPGLASNEQFF.

The gene calls are TRBV6-6 and TRBJ2-5; the D call may be TRBD1 or TRBD2 (5 bases each). The CDR3 has 15 residues. Germline CDR1 reads MNHNY; CDR2 reads SVGAGI (reference sequence). V was pared by 5 bases and J by 0 bases, with 13 bases between. The CDR3 loop is CASSNPGRYQETQYF. CDR3 DNA sequence: TGTGCCAGCAGTAACCCGGGACGGTACCAAGAGACCCAGTACTTC.

V and J are TRBV5-1 and TRBJ1-1; 8 positions agree with TRBD1. CDR1 is SGHRS, CDR2 YFSETQ, per germline. Trimming removed 7 bases from V and 1 base from J; junction bases left unmatched: 15. This CDR3 has 17 residues. CDR3 protein: CASASLRAGGPNTEAFF. DNA of the CDR3: TGCGCCAGCGCTTCCCTACGCGCAGGGGGCCCGAACACTGAAGCTTTCTTT.